Described below is a single TCR beta chain sequence and its context. This sample is drawn from a study of cytomegalovirus exposure and HLA in healthy donors. V dropped 5 bases and J dropped 2 bases, with 12 bases sitting between them. CDR3 length: 14 residues. The germline V gene encodes CDR1 LNHDA and CDR2 SQIVND (reference sequence). In the PCR, 60 Vbeta and 13 Jbeta primers were used. Method: immunoSEQ multiplex PCR; TCRdb's copy keeps in-frame clones and lacks some. This table has 95,000 to 150,000 clones, around 73% appearing once. The V gene is TRBV19, the J gene TRBJ1-2; D is ambiguous. Source material: PBMCs. The TCR comes from a woman aged 40 to 55 in good health and CMV-seropositive. CDR3 sequence (DNA): TGTGCCAGTAGTTGGGCCAGATCGAACTATGGCTACACCTTC. This codes for CASSWARSNYGYTF.